The 17 T cell receptor beta chains presented below share a single source sample, sequenced in a study of blood T cell repertoires in COVID-19 (TCRdb year 2020). The method behind the library was the immunoSEQ multiplex PCR assay. What TCRdb holds here is the immuneACCESS table cut down to in-frame rearrangements. Part of the clones is not present; checked against another copy, under half of the missing clones reflect an unresolved V gene, and the others are unexplained. The sample profile shows 300,000 to 450,000 clones; more than 75% of them were found once. The ten largest clones capture about 1.1% of the sample. Sequences were obtained from PBMCs or T cells enriched from blood (not recorded which). These receptors were taken from a woman aged 18-29 years who had recovered from COVID-19.

The gene calls are TRBV30 and TRBJ2-1; D is perhaps TRBD2 (5 bases). The V gene lost 3 bases and the J gene lost 5 bases, with 14 bases spanning the gap. CDR3 size: 14 residues. Per germline, CDR1 GTSNPN and CDR2 SVGIG (reference sequence). The CDR3 nucleotides read TGTGCCTGGAGCGCCGGGCGGCGGGACAATGAGCAGTTCTTC. Residues: CAWSAGRRDNEQFF.

The chain couples TRBV5-8 to TRBJ1-1, with TRBD1 as a possible D gene (6 bases). The CDR3 is 15 residues long. Germline CDR1 is SGHTS and CDR2 is YDEGEE. V was cut by 2 bases and J by 4 bases, with 15 bases left in between. The CDR3 DNA follows: TGTGCCAGCAGCTTCCGGACAGCCCGGTCCACTGAAGCTTTCTTT. Protein product: CASSFRTARSTEAFF.

V gene TRBV7-8 combines with J gene TRBJ1-5; 9 bases match TRBD1. J was trimmed by 3 bases and V by 2 bases; bases with no gene match: 2. Germline values: CDR1 SGHVS, CDR2 FQNEAQ. The CDR3 sequence is 15 residues long. Written as DNA, the CDR3 is TGTGCCAGCAGCTTATGGACAGGGGCCAATCAGCCCCAGCATTTT. Residues: CASSLWTGANQPQHF.

The chain links TRBV4-2 to TRBJ2-5; 9 positions match TRBD1. Germline V gene sequence: CDR1 LGHNA, CDR2 YNFKEQ. Losses at the gene ends were 5 bases for V and 5 bases for J; bases not matched to a gene: 9. The CDR3 has 15 residues. The chain's CDR3 is CASSAPTGGGETQYF. The CDR3 nucleotides are TGTGCCAGCAGCGCCCCGACAGGGGGTGGGGAGACCCAGTACTTC.

The chain recombines TRBV3-1 (or the pseudogene TRBV3-2) with TRBJ2-7; D is uncertain. Germline V gene sequence: CDR1 LGHDT, CDR2 YNNKEL (reference sequence). There are 14 residues in the CDR3. V lost 6 bases to trimming and J lost 2 bases, with 14 bases between them. CDR3 sequence reads: CASRPAQFPYEQYF. DNA of the CDR3: TGTGCCAGCAGACCCGCCCAGTTCCCCTACGAGCAGTACTTC.

J is TRBJ1-6 and V is TRBV2, with a possible D match to TRBD1 (5 bases). This CDR3 has 15 amino acids. The germline V and J ends were trimmed by 0 bases and 4 bases, with 7 bases remaining between them. The germline gives CDR1 SNHLY, CDR2 FYNNEI. In DNA, the CDR3 is TGTGCCAGCAGTGAAGCGGCAGGGTATAATTCACCCCTCCACTTT. Amino acids: CASSEAAGYNSPLHF.

The chain is built from TRBV6-1 and TRBJ1-2, with a tentative D call TRBD1 (6 bases). Germline-derived CDR1 and CDR2 are MNHNS and SASEGT. V lost 2 bases and J 4 bases, leaving 14 bases between the germline ends. The CDR3 spans 15 residues. For the CDR3, the DNA is TGTGCCAGCAGTGAAATAGGAGGACAGATCTATGGCTACACCTTC. Amino acids: CASSEIGGQIYGYTF.

The gene calls are TRBV24-1 and TRBJ1-5; 8 bases align to TRBD1. Germline CDR1 KGHDR, CDR2 SFDVKD. Trimming removed 4 bases from V and 4 bases from J; junction bases left unmatched: 5. The CDR3 runs 15 residues. The CDR3 region is CATSEARQGNQPQHF. CDR3 nucleotides: TGTGCCACCAGTGAGGCCCGACAGGGGAATCAGCCCCAGCATTTT.

The V call is TRBV9, the J call TRBJ1-5, with D unresolved. Trimming pared 0 bases from V and 2 bases from J, leaving 6 bases between. Germline lookup yields CDR1 SGDLS and CDR2 YYNGEE. This CDR3 spans 14 amino acids. In DNA form, the CDR3 reads TGTGCCAGCAGCGTAGACCAGGGCAATCAGCCCCAGCATTTT. Protein: CASSVDQGNQPQHF.

J is TRBJ1-1 and V is TRBV18, with D maybe TRBD1 (5 bases). This CDR3 comprises 16 residues. V gave up 3 bases and J gave up 1 base, with 15 bases separating them. From germline, CDR1 is KGHSH and CDR2 LQKENI. CDR3 sequence (DNA): TGTGCCAGCTCACCCGGACAAGGCCCTTGGAACACTGAAGCTTTCTTT. As protein: CASSPGQGPWNTEAFF.

This clone was detected only once. The genes are TRBV2 and TRBJ1-1; D is unclear. CDR3 length: 14 amino acids. Germline V gene sequence: CDR1 SNHLY, CDR2 FYNNEI. V was cut by 2 bases and J by 0 bases, with 7 bases left in between. The CDR3 is CASSEIALNTEAFF. In DNA, the CDR3 is TGTGCCAGCAGTGAAATAGCGCTGAACACTGAAGCTTTCTTT. The full variable domain, in which reference TRBV2 and TRBJ1-1 provide the parts outside the CDR3, is EPEVTQTPSHQVTQMGQEVILRCVPISNHLYFYWYRQILGQKVEFLVSFYNNEISEKSEIFDDQFSVERPDGSNFTLKIRSTKLEDSAMYFCASSEIALNTEAFFGQGTRLTVV.

CDR3 region: CASSTYRVSDTQYF. The CDR3 bases are TGTGCCAGCAGCACTTACAGGGTCTCAGATACGCAGTATTTT. The chain combines TRBV28 with TRBJ2-3, with D perhaps matching TRBD1 (6 bases). The germline V gene encodes CDR1 MDHEN and CDR2 SYDVKM. The CDR3 loop spans 14 amino acids. V was shortened by 6 bases and J by 4 bases, with 14 bases between the two germline ends.

The V call is TRBV5-6, the J call TRBJ1-2; D is unclear. V dropped 0 bases and J dropped 11 bases, with 8 bases sitting between them. The germline V gene has CDR1 SGHDT and CDR2 YYEEEE. This CDR3 spans 11 amino acids. The CDR3 sequence is CASSLGLEYTF. The CDR3 DNA sequence: TGTGCCAGCAGCTTGGGTCTAGAGTACACCTTC.

The rearrangement uses TRBV3-1 (or the pseudogene TRBV3-2) and TRBJ2-5; D possibly corresponds to TRBD2 (6 bases). The V gene lost 1 base and the J gene lost 4 bases, with 16 bases spanning the gap. There are 16 residues in the CDR3. Germline CDR1 is LGHDT and CDR2 is YNNKEL (reference sequence). CDR3 DNA: TGTGCCAGCAGCCAAGGGGGGACTTCGCAGGGAGAGACCCAGTACTTC. It yields the protein CASSQGGTSQGETQYF.

The chain couples TRBV9 to TRBJ2-1; D possibly corresponds to TRBD2 (6 bases). The CDR3 totals 16 residues. The ends were cut back, 4 bases at V and 0 bases at J, with 14 bases in the middle. Germline assignment: CDR1 SGDLS and CDR2 YYNGEE. CDR3 nucleotides: TGTGCCAGCAGCCAGTGGCGGGGTGTCTCCTACAATGAGCAGTTCTTC. Protein: CASSQWRGVSYNEQFF.

The genes are TRBV7-2 and TRBJ1-1; 8 bases line up with TRBD1. The V and J ends lost 6 bases and 4 bases, in that order; junction bases with no gene match: 4. CDR1 SGHTA and CDR2 FQGNSA come from the germline V gene. CDR3 length: 13 amino acids. The CDR3 reads CASSDRGLTEAFF. The CDR3 DNA follows: TGTGCCAGCAGTGACAGGGGACTCACTGAAGCTTTCTTT.

V gene TRBV18 combines with J gene TRBJ1-4; D gene uncertain. Germline CDR1 is KGHSH and CDR2 is LQKENI. The CDR3 is 16 residues long. V was pared by 2 bases and J by 6 bases, with 16 bases between. The CDR3 region has the DNA TGTGCCAGCTCACCAAGAGCCGAACGAATTGATGAAAAACTGTTTTTT. It specifies CASSPRAERIDEKLFF.